This entry lists 23 T cell receptor beta chains sequenced from one sample in a study of control samples from healthy donors and cancer patients. Method: immunoSEQ multiplex PCR; TCRdb's copy keeps in-frame clones and lacks some. The data hold over 150,000 clones, with 90% to 95% observed a single time. The sequenced material came from blood. The receptors derive from a man between 35 and 55 years old in good health.

The chain joins TRBV3-1 (or the pseudogene TRBV3-2) to TRBJ2-5; no clear D gene. The V and J ends lost 0 bases and 5 bases respectively, with 10 bases between them. Germline values: CDR1 LGHDT, CDR2 YNNKEL (reference sequence). The CDR3 loop spans 14 amino acids. In DNA, the CDR3 is TGTGCCAGCAGCCAAGACGCCCTATCGGAGACCCAGTACTTC. This sequence encodes CASSQDALSETQYF.

The chain carries TRBV10-2 and TRBJ1-2, with TRBD1 identical over 7 bases. Germline loops: CDR1 WSHSY, CDR2 SAAADI. This CDR3 spans 17 amino acids. Trimming cost V 6 bases and J 4 bases; bases outside gene matches: 17. The CDR3 spells CASSPGTASFSLYGYTF. The CDR3 coding sequence is TGCGCCAGCAGCCCCGGGACAGCATCCTTTTCTCTCTATGGCTACACCTTC.

DNA of the CDR3: TGCGCCAGCAGCTTGGTGGCAGGGAGGGAAAAACTGTTTTTT. Translated: CASSLVAGREKLFF. V gene TRBV5-1 combines with J gene TRBJ1-4; the D gene is possibly TRBD1 (5 bases). The CDR3 is 14 residues long. V lost 0 bases to trimming and J lost 8 bases, with 11 bases between them. Germline CDR1 reads SGHRS; CDR2 reads YFSETQ.

The chain combines TRBV24-1 with TRBJ1-5; 8 nucleotides agree with TRBD1. Germline CDR1 reads KGHDR; CDR2 reads SFDVKD. The V segment lost 7 bases and the J segment 3 bases; nucleotides outside the gene matches: 10. CDR3 length equals 16 residues. CDR3 DNA: TGTGCCACCAGCCTTTCTTGGGACAGGACCAATCAGCCCCAGCATTTT. Its translation: CATSLSWDRTNQPQHF.

The rearrangement joins TRBV4-3 to TRBJ1-2; TRBD1 agrees at 8 bases. Per germline, CDR1 LGHNA and CDR2 YSLEER. J lost 2 bases, V lost 5 bases, and 1 base had no gene match. CDR3 length: 13 amino acids. This chain's CDR3 is CASSYRGNYGYTF. The DNA for the CDR3 is TGCGCCAGCAGCTACAGGGGGAACTATGGCTACACCTTC.

This clone occurred once. The CDR3 DNA sequence: TGTGCCAGCAGCCTCTACGACAGGAACACCGGGGAGCTGTTTTTT. This codes for CASSLYDRNTGELFF. This chain connects TRBV5-4 to TRBJ2-2; D is possibly TRBD1 (5 bases). Trimming removed 4 bases from V and 1 base from J, with 11 bases in between. There are 15 residues in the CDR3. The germline V gene encodes CDR1 SGHNT and CDR2 YYREEE (reference sequence).

The chain is built from TRBV1 and TRBJ1-5. TRBV1 is a pseudogene locus. The CDR3 runs to 13 residues. The CDR3, as DNA: TGCACCAGCAGCCGTAGGGACAATCAGCCCCAGCATTTT. It encodes CTSSRRDNQPQHF.

The V and J genes are TRBV14 and TRBJ2-5; a possible D gene is TRBD2 (6 bases). V lost 4 bases to trimming and J lost 5 bases, with 14 bases between them. The CDR3 runs to 14 residues. Germline V gene lookup returns CDR1 SGHDN and CDR2 FVKESK. CDR3: CASSRLGGGETQYF. The CDR3 bases are TGTGCCAGCAGCCGACTAGGTGGGGGGGAGACCCAGTACTTC.

The V and J genes are TRBV11-2 and TRBJ2-4; 9 bases line up with TRBD2. CDR1 SGHAT and CDR2 FQNNGV come from the germline V gene. The CDR3 sequence is 16 residues long. Losses at the gene ends were 4 bases for V and 2 bases for J; bases not matched to a gene: 6. CDR3 DNA sequence: TGTGCCAGCAGCTCCAGCGGGGGGTGGTCCAAAAACATTCAGTACTTC. It translates to CASSSSGGWSKNIQYF.

The chain is built from TRBV19 and TRBJ2-7; tentatively, D is TRBD1 (5 bases). The CDR3 length is 14 residues. V was trimmed by 3 bases and J by 4 bases, leaving 13 bases between them. Germline-derived CDR1 and CDR2 are LNHDA and SQIVND (reference sequence). The CDR3 sequence is CASSIQGSSYEQYF. The CDR3 DNA reads TGTGCCAGTAGTATTCAGGGTTCGAGTTACGAGCAGTACTTC.

The chain recombines TRBV3-1 (or the pseudogene TRBV3-2) with TRBJ1-2; D unresolved. The V and J ends lost 0 bases and 4 bases respectively, with 6 bases between them. This CDR3 region has 13 residues. CDR1 is LGHDT and CDR2 is YNNKEL in the germline V gene (reference sequence). The CDR3 protein is CASSQDKAYGYTF. The CDR3 DNA reads TGTGCCAGCAGCCAAGATAAGGCCTATGGCTACACCTTC.

This clone has a single count. This sequence joins TRBV11-2 and TRBJ1-2; D is perhaps TRBD1 (5 bases). CDR3 length: 13 amino acids. V was shortened by 4 bases and J by 2 bases, with 8 bases between the two germline ends. Germline lookup yields CDR1 SGHAT and CDR2 FQNNGV. The DNA of the CDR3 is TGTGCCAGCAGCTGGGACGGAAACTATGGCTACACCTTC. It translates to CASSWDGNYGYTF. The variable domain in full, with the rest retrieved from reference TRBV11-2 and TRBJ1-2, is EAGVAQSPRYKIIEKRQSVAFWCNPISGHATLYWYQQILGQGPKLLIQFQNNGVVDDSQLPKDRFSAERLKGVDSTLKIQPAKLEDSAVYLCASSWDGNYGYTFGSGTRLTVV.

The chain joins TRBV7-8 to TRBJ1-4, with D possibly matching TRBD1 (6 bases). Germline loops: CDR1 SGHVS, CDR2 FQNEAQ. Trimming took off 2 bases at V and 7 bases at J, with 14 bases between the two ends. This CDR3 contains 15 residues. CDR3 sequence reads: CASSLLPGDIEKLFF. The CDR3 DNA reads as TGTGCCAGCAGCTTATTGCCAGGGGACATTGAAAAACTGTTTTTT.

The chain has TRBV12-3 or TRBV12-4 and TRBJ1-2, with no clear D. This CDR3 region has 13 residues. V was clipped by 10 bases and J by 1 base, with 13 bases between them. CDR3 residues: CATTGSINYGYTF. The CDR3 nucleotides read TGTGCCACTACCGGCAGTATTAACTATGGCTACACCTTC.

The gene calls are TRBV27 and TRBJ1-2, with 10 bases matching TRBD1. J was trimmed by 6 bases and V by 6 bases; bases with no gene match: 4. CDR1 and CDR2 (germline): MNHEY, SMNVEV (reference sequence). The CDR3 has 13 amino acids. The CDR3 nucleotides read TGTGCCAGCAGCCTCGGGACAGGGGATGGCTACACCTTC. Its protein is CASSLGTGDGYTF.

The V gene is TRBV30, the J gene TRBJ1-4, with 7 bases matching TRBD1. The CDR3 spans 14 residues. Germline V gene lookup returns CDR1 GTSNPN and CDR2 SVGIG (reference sequence). The J segment lost 8 bases and the V segment lost 1 base, leaving 7 bases of the junction unmatched. The DNA of the CDR3 is TGTGCCTGGAGTGGCGACAGGGCGGGAGAAAAACTGTTTTTT. Translating gives CAWSGDRAGEKLFF. Full variable domain (missing parts from reference TRBV30 and TRBJ1-4): SQTIHQWPATLVQPVGSPLSLECTVEGTSNPNLYWYRQAAGRGLQLLFYSVGIGQISSEVPQNLSASRPQDRQFILSSKKLLLSDSGFYLCAWSGDRAGEKLFFGSGTQLSVL.

The rearrangement joins TRBV28 to TRBJ1-2; D is ambiguous. This CDR3 is 15 amino acids long. Deletions cut 7 bases from V and 1 base from J, with 16 bases between. Germline CDR1 and CDR2: MDHEN and SYDVKM. The CDR3 loop is CASTPNGGINYGYTF. The CDR3 DNA follows: TGTGCCAGCACCCCGAACGGAGGTATTAACTATGGCTACACCTTC.

This clone ranks as medium-sized. This chain links TRBV9 with TRBJ2-7; the match to TRBD2 covers 9 bases. CDR3 length: 15 amino acids. Trimming at V came to 0 bases and at J to 3 bases, leaving 4 bases not matched to a gene. The V gene's germline CDR1 is SGDLS and CDR2 YYNGEE. The chain's CDR3 is CASSVASGKHYEQYF. The DNA for the CDR3 is TGTGCCAGCAGCGTAGCTAGCGGGAAGCACTACGAGCAGTACTTC.

This rearrangement joins TRBV5-5 to TRBJ1-1; no clear D gene. Trimming left V 1 base short and J 1 base short, with 14 bases between. This CDR3 has 16 residues. CDR1 and CDR2 from the germline V gene are SGHKS and YYEKEE (reference sequence). DNA of the CDR3: TGTGCCAGCAGCTTGAGCCCCTACGCATCGAACACTGAAGCTTTCTTT. Protein sequence: CASSLSPYASNTEAFF.

The V and J genes are TRBV2 and TRBJ2-7, with TRBD2 matching over 7 bases. The CDR3 extends over 14 amino acids. Germline V gene lookup returns CDR1 SNHLY and CDR2 FYNNEI. Trimming took 7 bases from V and 4 from J; bases not matched to a gene: 10. The CDR3, as DNA: TGTGCCAGCATCCCCCTCGGGGGAGGGTACGAGCAGTACTTC. Protein: CASIPLGGGYEQYF. The whole variable domain, filled in from reference TRBV2 and TRBJ2-7, reads EPEVTQTPSHQVTQMGQEVILRCVPISNHLYFYWYRQILGQKVEFLVSFYNNEISEKSEIFDDQFSVERPDGSNFTLKIRSTKLEDSAMYFCASIPLGGGYEQYFGPGTRLTVT.

This clone was counted once. The chain joins TRBV7-9 to TRBJ1-1; D unresolved. The CDR3 extends over 15 amino acids. Per the germline V gene, CDR1 is SEHNR and CDR2 is FQNEAQ (reference sequence). The V gene lost 4 bases and the J gene lost 0 bases, with 12 bases spanning the gap. The CDR3 nucleotides read TGTGCCAGCAGCTCACGGACGGAAATGAACACTGAAGCTTTCTTT. Protein product: CASSSRTEMNTEAFF. The full variable domain, in which reference TRBV7-9 and TRBJ1-1 provide the parts outside the CDR3, is DTGVSQNPRHKITKRGQNVTFRCDPISEHNRLYWYRQTLGQGPEFLTYFQNEAQLEKSRLLSDRFSAERPKGSFSTLEIQRTEQGDSAMYLCASSSRTEMNTEAFFGQGTRLTVV.

The chain recombines TRBV6-6 with TRBJ2-6; a weak D match, TRBD2 (5 bases). The V gene lost 5 bases and the J gene lost 0 bases, with 11 bases spanning the gap. Germline CDR1 reads MNHNY; CDR2 reads SVGAGI (reference sequence). The CDR3 loop spans 16 amino acids. The CDR3 is CASSRTGSSGANVLTF. CDR3 coding DNA: TGTGCCAGCAGTCGAACGGGGAGCTCTGGGGCCAACGTCCTGACTTTC.

V usage is TRBV18 and J usage is TRBJ1-1; a possible D gene is TRBD1 (5 bases). The CDR3 totals 15 residues. Germline CDR1 reads KGHSH; CDR2 reads LQKENI. V shed 0 bases and J shed 1 base, with 9 bases lying between them. CDR3 in amino acids: CASSPPWGKNTEAFF. DNA of the CDR3: TGTGCCAGCTCACCACCATGGGGGAAGAACACTGAAGCTTTCTTT.